Below, 16 T cell receptor beta chains from the same sample are listed, as sequenced in a study of blood T cell repertoires in COVID-19. Profiled with immunoSEQ multiplex PCR; TCRdb holds only in-frame clones, not every one. The sample consists of about 130,000 clones, around 86% of them appearing once. Material for sequencing was peripheral blood. These receptors all stem from a woman aged 80 or over with acute or convalescent COVID-19.

J is TRBJ2-1 and V is TRBV5-1; possibly TRBD2 for D (6 bases). Per the germline V gene, CDR1 is SGHRS and CDR2 is YFSETQ. This CDR3 has 15 amino acids. Trimming shortened V by 3 bases and J by 1 base, and 11 bases separated the two germline ends. CDR3 protein: CASSYTGVSYNEQFF. The CDR3, as DNA: TGCGCCAGCAGCTATACGGGGGTTTCCTACAATGAGCAGTTCTTC.

CDR3 DNA: TGTGCCAGCAGTTACTCAGGGGTTTTGAACACTGAAGCTTTCTTT. Translation: CASSYSGVLNTEAFF. The chain carries TRBV6-5 and TRBJ1-1; possibly TRBD1 for D (5 bases). The CDR3 loop spans 15 amino acids. V was pared by 0 bases and J by 0 bases, with 8 bases between. From germline, CDR1 is MNHEY and CDR2 SVGAGI.

The rearrangement uses TRBV9 and TRBJ1-2, with unresolved D. The CDR3 extends over 13 amino acids. Germline loops: CDR1 SGDLS, CDR2 YYNGEE. Trimming took off 3 bases at V and 5 bases at J, with 11 bases between the two ends. For the CDR3, the DNA is TGTGCCAGCAGCGAGGCCCCGGGATATGGCTACACCTTC. This translates into CASSEAPGYGYTF. Together with reference TRBV9 and TRBJ1-2, the CDR3 gives the full variable domain: DSGVTQTPKHLITATGQRVTLRCSPRSGDLSVYWYQQSLDQGLQFLIQYYNGEERAKGNILERFSAQQFPDLHSELNLSSLELGDSALYFCASSEAPGYGYTFGSGTRLTVV.

This clone appeared once. This chain connects TRBV6-6 to TRBJ2-1; tentatively, D is TRBD1 (6 bases). Deletions cut 2 bases from V and 7 bases from J, with 12 bases between. CDR3 size: 14 residues. Germline assignment: CDR1 MNHNY and CDR2 SVGAGI (reference sequence). This chain's CDR3 is CASSYAGALNEQFF. DNA of the CDR3: TGTGCCAGCAGTTACGCAGGGGCCTTGAATGAGCAGTTCTTC.

This chain uses TRBV11-2 with TRBJ1-1, with TRBD1 matching over 7 bases. With V trimmed by 1 base and J by 5 bases, 4 bases remained unmatched. CDR1 is SGHAT and CDR2 is FQNNGV in the germline V gene. The CDR3 extends over 14 amino acids. Here the CDR3 reads CASSLVTDRTEAFF. The CDR3 DNA reads as TGTGCCAGCAGCTTAGTCACGGACAGGACTGAAGCTTTCTTT.

The rearrangement uses TRBV3-1 (or the pseudogene TRBV3-2) and TRBJ1-2; no clear D. Per the germline V gene, CDR1 is LGHDT and CDR2 is YNNKEL (reference sequence). Trimming pared 1 base from V and 8 bases from J, leaving 11 bases between. The CDR3 extends over 13 amino acids. CDR3: CASSQGKVGGYTF. CDR3 DNA sequence: TGTGCCAGCAGCCAAGGGAAAGTGGGCGGCTACACCTTC.

The V and J genes are TRBV7-8 and TRBJ1-1; D uncertain. This CDR3 is built from 14 residues. The germline V and J ends were trimmed by 2 bases and 0 bases, with 7 bases remaining between them. Germline CDR1 SGHVS, CDR2 FQNEAQ. This CDR3 is CASSLTGLNTEAFF. CDR3 DNA: TGTGCCAGCAGCTTAACGGGGTTGAACACTGAAGCTTTCTTT. Using reference TRBV7-8 and TRBJ1-1 for the parts outside the CDR3, the full variable domain is GAGVSQSPRYKVAKRGQDVALRCDPISGHVSLFWYQQALGQGPEFLTYFQNEAQLDKSGLPSDRFFAERPEGSVSTLKIQRTQQEDSAVYLCASSLTGLNTEAFFGQGTRLTVV.

The chain employs TRBV6-2 or TRBV6-3 and TRBJ1-2, with 7 bases that match TRBD1. The CDR3 loop spans 15 amino acids. The germline gives CDR1 MNHEY, CDR2 SVGEGT. With V trimmed by 2 bases and J by 8 bases, 11 bases remained unmatched. The CDR3 DNA reads TGTGCCAGCAGTTACCCGGGGACAGATAGACGCGGCTACACCTTC. It translates to CASSYPGTDRRGYTF.

This sequence joins TRBV7-8 and TRBJ1-4; 9 nucleotides agree with TRBD1. Germline-derived CDR1 and CDR2 are SGHVS and FQNEAQ. The ends lost 4 bases at V and 7 bases at J; junction bases unmatched: 7. This CDR3 is built from 15 residues. CDR3 in DNA: TGTGCCAGCAGCTACAGGGGGCAATCGGTTGAAAAACTGTTTTTT. It is translated as CASSYRGQSVEKLFF.

The J gene is TRBJ1-1, the V gene TRBV19, with 9 bases fitting TRBD1. Germline lookup yields CDR1 LNHDA and CDR2 SQIVND (reference sequence). The CDR3 is 15 residues long. Unmatched junction bases numbered 6, after V lost 6 bases and J lost 1 base. The CDR3 DNA is TGTGCCAGTAGGCAACGGACAGGGGCGAACACTGAAGCTTTCTTT. Translating gives CASRQRTGANTEAFF. The complete variable domain, with remaining parts taken from reference TRBV19 and TRBJ1-1, reads DGGITQSPKYLFRKEGQNVTLSCEQNLNHDAMYWYRQDPGQGLRLIYYSQIVNDFQKGDIAEGYSVSREKKESFPLTVTSAQKNPTAFYLCASRQRTGANTEAFFGQGTRLTVV.

The chain employs TRBV3-1 (or the pseudogene TRBV3-2) and TRBJ1-6; the D is unclear. Trimming stripped 2 bases from V and 0 bases from J, with 11 bases between. The CDR3 contains 17 residues. Germline loops: CDR1 LGHDT, CDR2 YNNKEL (reference sequence). CDR3 sequence reads: CASSQKWPSSYNSPLHF. The CDR3 DNA sequence: TGTGCCAGCAGCCAAAAGTGGCCAAGCTCCTATAATTCACCCCTCCACTTT.

This rearrangement joins TRBV4-2 to TRBJ2-3; 8 bases match TRBD2. V gave up 4 bases and J gave up 4 bases; unmatched junction bases: 7. This CDR3 has 15 amino acids. Germline V lookup: CDR1 LGHNA, CDR2 YNFKEQ. CDR3 protein: CASSRRGGRSDTQYF. The DNA of the CDR3 is TGTGCCAGCAGCCGTCGCGGGGGGAGGTCAGATACGCAGTATTTT.

This chain links TRBV27 with TRBJ1-1; D possibly corresponds to TRBD1 (6 bases). The CDR3 sequence is 17 residues long. CDR1 is MNHEY, CDR2 SMNVEV, per germline (reference sequence). Trimming removed 3 bases from V and 6 bases from J, with 23 bases in between. CDR3 DNA sequence: TGTGCCAGCAGTTTCCGCCCCTGGGGGGGAGGGGGAGCTGAAGCTTTCTTT. Protein: CASSFRPWGGGGAEAFF.

This chain uses TRBV3-1 (or the pseudogene TRBV3-2) with TRBJ2-1; D is possibly TRBD2 (6 bases). With 0 bases removed from V and 10 bases from J, the gap between germline ends came to 10 bases. The germline V gene encodes CDR1 LGHDT and CDR2 YNNKEL (reference sequence). This CDR3 region has 13 residues. The CDR3 DNA sequence: TGTGCCAGCAGCCAAGAACTAGCAGGCGAGCAGTTCTTC. Its protein product is CASSQELAGEQFF.

This clone occurred once. This chain uses TRBV4-2 with TRBJ2-1; TRBD2 matches at 13 bases. V trimming: 1 base; J trimming: 5 bases; junction bases outside the gene matches: 5. The CDR3 length is 17 residues. The V gene's germline CDR1 is LGHNA and CDR2 YNFKEQ. CDR3 protein: CASSQAKLAGGDNEQFF. CDR3 nucleotide sequence: TGTGCCAGCAGCCAAGCAAAACTAGCGGGGGGGGACAATGAGCAGTTCTTC.

The rearrangement uses TRBV5-4 and TRBJ2-5; D is possibly TRBD1 (6 bases). Germline CDR1 is SGHNT and CDR2 is YYREEE (reference sequence). The length of the CDR3 is 14 residues. Deletions cut 9 bases from V and 0 bases from J, with 15 bases between. CDR3 sequence reads: CAISRQANQETQYF. As DNA, the CDR3 is TGTGCCATATCCCGACAGGCCAACCAAGAGACCCAGTACTTC.